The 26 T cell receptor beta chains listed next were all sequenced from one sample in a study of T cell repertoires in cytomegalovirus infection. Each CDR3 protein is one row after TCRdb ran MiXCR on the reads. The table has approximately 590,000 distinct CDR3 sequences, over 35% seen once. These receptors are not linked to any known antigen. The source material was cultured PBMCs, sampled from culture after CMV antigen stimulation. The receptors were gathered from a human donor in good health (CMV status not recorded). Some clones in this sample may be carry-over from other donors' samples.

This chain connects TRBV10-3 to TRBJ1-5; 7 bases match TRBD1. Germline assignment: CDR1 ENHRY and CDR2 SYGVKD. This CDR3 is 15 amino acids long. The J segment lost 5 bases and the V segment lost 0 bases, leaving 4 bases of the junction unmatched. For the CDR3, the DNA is TGTGCCATCAGTGAGTCAGGGGGCGCCGATCAGCCCCAGCATTTT. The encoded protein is CAISESGGADQPQHF.

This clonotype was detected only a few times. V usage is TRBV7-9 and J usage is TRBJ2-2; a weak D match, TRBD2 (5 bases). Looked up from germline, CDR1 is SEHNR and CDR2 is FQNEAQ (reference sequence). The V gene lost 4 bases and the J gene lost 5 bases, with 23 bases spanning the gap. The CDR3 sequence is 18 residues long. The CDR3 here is CASSSLLGRAARTGELFF. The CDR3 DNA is TGTGCCAGCAGCTCCCTCCTAGGTAGAGCGGCCCGGACCGGGGAGCTGTTTTTT.

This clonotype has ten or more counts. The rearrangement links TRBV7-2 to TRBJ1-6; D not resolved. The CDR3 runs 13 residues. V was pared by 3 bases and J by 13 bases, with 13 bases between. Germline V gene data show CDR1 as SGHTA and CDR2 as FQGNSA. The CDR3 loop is CASSFIGAAPLHF. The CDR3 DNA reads TGTGCCAGCAGCTTTATAGGCGCCGCTCCCCTCCACTTT.

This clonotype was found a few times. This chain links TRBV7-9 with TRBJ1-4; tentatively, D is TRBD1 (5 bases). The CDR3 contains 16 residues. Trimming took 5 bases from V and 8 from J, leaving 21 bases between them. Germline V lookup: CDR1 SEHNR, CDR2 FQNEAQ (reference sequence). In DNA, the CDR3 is TGTGCCAGCAGCCCCAAAAGAATGGGCCGGGGGGAAAAACTGTTTTTT. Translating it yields CASSPKRMGRGEKLFF.

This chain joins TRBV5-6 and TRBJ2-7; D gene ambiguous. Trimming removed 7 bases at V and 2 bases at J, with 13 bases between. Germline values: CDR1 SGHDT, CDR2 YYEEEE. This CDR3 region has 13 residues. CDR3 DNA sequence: TGTGCCAGCCTCACCCTCTGGGCCTACGAGCAGTACTTC. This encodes CASLTLWAYEQYF.

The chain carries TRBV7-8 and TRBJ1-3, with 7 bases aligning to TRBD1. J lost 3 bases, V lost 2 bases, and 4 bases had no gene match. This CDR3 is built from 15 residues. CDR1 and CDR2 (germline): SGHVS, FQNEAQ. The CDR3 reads CASSLQDRVGNTIYF. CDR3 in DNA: TGTGCCAGCAGCTTACAAGACAGGGTTGGAAACACCATATATTTT.

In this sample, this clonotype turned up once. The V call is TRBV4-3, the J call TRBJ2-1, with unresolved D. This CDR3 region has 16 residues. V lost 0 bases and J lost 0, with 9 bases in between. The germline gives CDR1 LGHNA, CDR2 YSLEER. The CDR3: CASSQDLTGSYNEQFF. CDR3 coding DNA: TGCGCCAGCAGCCAAGATCTGACCGGCTCCTACAATGAGCAGTTCTTC.

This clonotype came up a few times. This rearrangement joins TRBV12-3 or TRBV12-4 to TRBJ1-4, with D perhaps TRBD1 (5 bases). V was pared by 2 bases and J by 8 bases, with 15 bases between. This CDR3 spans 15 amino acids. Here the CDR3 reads CASSLFPGAEEKLFF. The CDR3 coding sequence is TGTGCCAGCAGTTTATTTCCTGGGGCCGAAGAAAAACTGTTTTTT.

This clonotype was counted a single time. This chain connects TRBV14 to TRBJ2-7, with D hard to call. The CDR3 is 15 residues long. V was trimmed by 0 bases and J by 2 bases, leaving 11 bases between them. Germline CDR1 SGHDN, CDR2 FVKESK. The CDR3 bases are TGTGCCAGCAGCCAAGATACAAGGGCCCCCTACGAGCAGTACTTC. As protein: CASSQDTRAPYEQYF.

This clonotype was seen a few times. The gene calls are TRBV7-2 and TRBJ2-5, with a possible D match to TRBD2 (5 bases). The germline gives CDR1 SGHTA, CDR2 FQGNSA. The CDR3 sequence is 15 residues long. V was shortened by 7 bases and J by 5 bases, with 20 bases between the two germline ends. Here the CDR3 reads CASTPSGPTGETQYF. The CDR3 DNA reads TGTGCCAGCACCCCCTCCGGTCCCACGGGGGAGACCCAGTACTTC.

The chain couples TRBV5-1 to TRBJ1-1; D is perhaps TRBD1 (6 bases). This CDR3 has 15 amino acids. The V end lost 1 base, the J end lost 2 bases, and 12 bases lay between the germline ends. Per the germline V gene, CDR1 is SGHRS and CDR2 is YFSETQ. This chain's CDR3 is CASSLWGTRNTEAFF. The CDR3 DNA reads TGCGCCAGCAGCTTGTGGGGGACAAGAAACACTGAAGCTTTCTTT.

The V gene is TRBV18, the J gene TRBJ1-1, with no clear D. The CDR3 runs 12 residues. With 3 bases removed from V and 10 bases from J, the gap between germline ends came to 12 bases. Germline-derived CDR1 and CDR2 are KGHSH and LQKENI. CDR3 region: CASSPRDSLAFF. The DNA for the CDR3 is TGTGCCAGCTCACCGCGAGATTCGTTAGCTTTCTTT.

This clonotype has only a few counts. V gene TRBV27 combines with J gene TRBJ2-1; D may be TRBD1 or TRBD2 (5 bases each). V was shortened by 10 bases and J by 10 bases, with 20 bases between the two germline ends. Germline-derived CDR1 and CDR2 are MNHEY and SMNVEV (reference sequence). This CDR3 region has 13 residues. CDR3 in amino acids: CATRRDLWDEQFF. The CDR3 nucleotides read TGTGCCACCCGAAGGGACCTTTGGGACGAGCAGTTCTTC.

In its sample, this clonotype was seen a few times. Written as DNA, the CDR3 is TGTGCCAGCAGTGCCCCCGGGACGGCATCCTACGAGCAGTACTTC. Translation: CASSAPGTASYEQYF. This chain uses TRBV28 with TRBJ2-7; D tentatively reads TRBD1 or TRBD2 (5 bases each). Per germline, CDR1 MDHEN and CDR2 SYDVKM. V shed 5 bases and J shed 1 base, with 15 bases lying between them. The CDR3 contains 15 residues.

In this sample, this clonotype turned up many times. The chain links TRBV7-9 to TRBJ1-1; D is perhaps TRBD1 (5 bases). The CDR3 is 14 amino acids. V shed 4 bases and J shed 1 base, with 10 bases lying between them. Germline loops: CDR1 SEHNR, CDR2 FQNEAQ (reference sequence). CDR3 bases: TGTGCCAGCAGCTCTTTCACAGGGAACACTGAAGCTTTCTTT. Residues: CASSSFTGNTEAFF.

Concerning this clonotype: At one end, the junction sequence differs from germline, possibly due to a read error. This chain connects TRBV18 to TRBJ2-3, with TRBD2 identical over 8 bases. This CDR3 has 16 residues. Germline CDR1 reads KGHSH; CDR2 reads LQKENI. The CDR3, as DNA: TGTGCCAGCACACCAAGAACTAGCGGAAGCACAGATACGCAGTATTTT. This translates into CASTPRTSGSTDTQYF.

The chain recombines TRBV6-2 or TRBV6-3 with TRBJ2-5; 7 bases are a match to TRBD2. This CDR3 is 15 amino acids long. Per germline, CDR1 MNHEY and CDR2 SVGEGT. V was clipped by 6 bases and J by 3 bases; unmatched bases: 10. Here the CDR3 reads CASRDLAESKETQYF. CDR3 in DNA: TGTGCCAGCAGAGACCTAGCGGAGAGTAAAGAGACCCAGTACTTC.

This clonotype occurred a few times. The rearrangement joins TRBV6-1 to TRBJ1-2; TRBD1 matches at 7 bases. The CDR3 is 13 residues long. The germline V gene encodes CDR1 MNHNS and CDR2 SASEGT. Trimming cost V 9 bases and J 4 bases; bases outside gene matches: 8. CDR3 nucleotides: TGTGCCAGGACCTTAGGACAGGTCTATGGCTACACCTTC. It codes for CARTLGQVYGYTF.

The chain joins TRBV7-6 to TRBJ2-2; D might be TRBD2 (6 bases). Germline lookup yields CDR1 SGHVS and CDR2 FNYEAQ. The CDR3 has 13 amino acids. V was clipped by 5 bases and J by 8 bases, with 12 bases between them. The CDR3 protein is CASSPGTPGELFF. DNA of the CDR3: TGTGCCAGCAGCCCCGGGACTCCTGGGGAGCTGTTTTTT. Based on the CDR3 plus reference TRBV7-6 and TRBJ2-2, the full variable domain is GAGVSQSPRYKVTKRGQDVALRCDPISGHVSLYWYRQALGQGPEFLTYFNYEAQQDKSGLPNDRFSAERPEGSISTLTIQRTEQRDSAMYRCASSPGTPGELFFGEGSRLTVL.

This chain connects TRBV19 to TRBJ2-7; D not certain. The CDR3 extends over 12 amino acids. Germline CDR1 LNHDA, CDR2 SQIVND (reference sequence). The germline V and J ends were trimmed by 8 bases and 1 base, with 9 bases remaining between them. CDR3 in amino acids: CASLGSSYEQYF. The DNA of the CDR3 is TGTGCCAGTTTGGGTAGTTCCTACGAGCAGTACTTC.

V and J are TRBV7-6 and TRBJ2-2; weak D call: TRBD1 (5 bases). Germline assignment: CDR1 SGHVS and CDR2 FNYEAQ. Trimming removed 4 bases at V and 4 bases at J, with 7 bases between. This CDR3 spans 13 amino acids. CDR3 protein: CASSYDSTGELFF. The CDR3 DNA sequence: TGTGCCAGCAGCTACGACAGCACCGGGGAGCTGTTTTTT.

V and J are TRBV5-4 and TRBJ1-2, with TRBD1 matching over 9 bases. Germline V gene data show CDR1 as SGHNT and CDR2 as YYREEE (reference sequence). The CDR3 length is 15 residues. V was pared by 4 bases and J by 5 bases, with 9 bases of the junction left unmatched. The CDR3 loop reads CASSDPGQGGYGYTF. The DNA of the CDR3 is TGTGCCAGCAGCGACCCGGGACAGGGAGGGTATGGCTACACCTTC.

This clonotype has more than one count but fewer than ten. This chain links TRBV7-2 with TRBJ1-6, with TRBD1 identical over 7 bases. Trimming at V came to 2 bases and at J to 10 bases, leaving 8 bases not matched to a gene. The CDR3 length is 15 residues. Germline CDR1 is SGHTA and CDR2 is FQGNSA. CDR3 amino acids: CASSLRRRGGSPLHF. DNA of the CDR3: TGTGCCAGCAGCTTACGCCGCAGGGGGGGGTCACCCCTCCACTTT.

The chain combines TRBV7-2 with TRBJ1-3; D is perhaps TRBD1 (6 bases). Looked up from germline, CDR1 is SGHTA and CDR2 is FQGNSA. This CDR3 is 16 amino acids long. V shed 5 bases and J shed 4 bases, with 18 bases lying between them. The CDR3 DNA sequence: TGTGCCAGCAGCCGAGCCAGGGGACCTACCGGAAACACCATATATTTT. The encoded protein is CASSRARGPTGNTIYF.

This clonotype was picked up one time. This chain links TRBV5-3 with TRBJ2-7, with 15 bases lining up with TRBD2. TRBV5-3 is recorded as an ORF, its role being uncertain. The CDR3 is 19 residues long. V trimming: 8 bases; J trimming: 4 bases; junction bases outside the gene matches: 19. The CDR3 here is CASSTGTSGRPATNYEQYF. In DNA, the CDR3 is TGTGCCAGCAGCACCGGGACTAGCGGGAGGCCAGCGACAAATTACGAGCAGTACTTC.

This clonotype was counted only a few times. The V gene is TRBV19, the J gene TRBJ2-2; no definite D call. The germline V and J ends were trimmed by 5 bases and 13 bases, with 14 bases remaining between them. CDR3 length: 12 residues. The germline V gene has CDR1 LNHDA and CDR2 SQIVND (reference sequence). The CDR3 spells CASSPLSYLLFF. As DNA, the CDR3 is TGTGCCAGTAGTCCCCTTTCATATCTGCTGTTTTTT.